Below, one T cell receptor beta chain is given with its context. Its antigen has not been determined. The record has no base qualities; no much larger clone is one base away. Each collaborating institution followed its own protocols to collect whole blood in K2EDTA tubes. For TCRbeta analysis, collaborators shipped samples as frozen whole blood, isolated PBMCs, or DNA extracted from either of those sample types. TCRbeta CDR3 regions were amplified from genomic DNA by means of the immunoSEQ Assay, a bias-controlled multiplex PCR. Processing in the source paper ran as follows. The number of nucleated cells in each sample was estimated by amplification of reference gene primers within the assay. Sequence reads were collapsed and filtered to measure the absolute abundance of every unique TCRbeta CDR3 rearrangement. For each sample, productive Simpson clonality was calculated as the square root of Simpson's diversity index over productive rearrangements. TCRdb's version of the immuneACCESS table is confined to in-frame rearrangements and falls short of the full clone set. An unresolved V gene accounts for under half of the shortfall where checked; the remainder is of unknown origin. V and J calls and clone size are given by that table; D and trimming were obtained from the DNA. For this sample the table gives 29,000 or so clones, of which 70% to 90% were detected only once. The biggest ten clones account for roughly an eighth of the sample.

These data belong to a study of blood T cell repertoires in COVID-19 (dated by TCRdb to 2020 to 2022). In terms of the full investigation: Collaborator samples came from the United States, Italy and Spain and covered acute and convalescent phases of COVID-19. The material from the prospective study consisted of cDNA or gDNA derived from T cells, B-cell-depleted T cells, or PBMCs. Deeply sampled blood TCRbeta repertoires from subjects exposed to, actively infected with, or recovered from COVID-19 were included in the dataset. The repertoires were made available in a free public database intended to serve as a resource for research on the immune response to SARS-CoV-2. Samples were obtained from the ongoing ImmuneRACE study (first 160 participants) and from approximately 1,200 subjects provided by 6 global collaborators. Nearly every sample came with metadata listing a de-identified subject ID, COVID-19 status, age in years and sex. HLA class I and class II types, where available, came from metadata supplied by the sample provider rather than from assay-based typing.

Its CDR3 holds 14 amino acids, cysteine through phenylalanine. CDR3 DNA is the only sequence kept; it has 42 bases, read in frame from the first base. Trimming takes 2 bases from V and 2 bases from J, and the germline ends sit 10 bases apart. From a lookup of the germline V gene, CDR1 and CDR2 are SGHAT and FQNNGV. General study outcomes and caveats: The amount of clinical and demographic metadata varied by source and participant and was provided uncurated.

The sequence derives from a human donor in a cohort sampled during active COVID-19. The donor label of this sample is uncertain. The sample comprised peripheral blood. In this chain, TRBV11-2 is recombined with TRBJ2-7; TRBD2 is perhaps the D gene, given 6 matching bases. DNA sequence: TGTGCCAGCAGCTTAAGACTAGACGCCTACGAGCAGTACTTC. Protein translation: CASSLRLDAYEQYF.